This T cell receptor (beta chain) is from a study of beta chain bispecific antibodies for T cell cancers. Study-wide findings and caveats: Most targeted TRBV signal came from the leukemia cell line cells, not normal T cells.

This clonotype was found many times. Antigen unknown. With 1 base clipped from V and 4 bases from J, the junction kept 1 base outside the gene matches. Germline CDR1 SGHRS, CDR2 YFSETQ. This CDR3 comprises 14 residues. From the 5' RACE reads, TCRdb called clonotypes with MiXCR, one entry per CDR3 protein. The sample lists some 21,000 distinct CDR3 sequences, roughly 2.6% occurring once. Either OKT3 anti-CD3 antibody or CD3/CD28 beads expanded T cells from blood mononuclear cells over roughly 3 days. Culture medium contained IL-2 at about 100 IU/ml and IL-7 at 4 to 5.5 ng/ml. The source material was healthy donor T cells cultured with leukemia cells. The TCR sequence derives from a human donor in good health. Some clones in this sample may be carry-over from other donors' samples. V and J are TRBV5-1 and TRBJ1-1; 10 bases align to TRBD1. The CDR3 is CASSLWTGGTEAFF. In nucleotides, the CDR3 is TGCGCCAGCAGCTTGTGGACAGGGGGCACTGAAGCTTTCTTT.